The 5 T cell receptor beta chains below were found in one sample sequenced in a study of cytomegalovirus exposure and HLA in healthy donors. It was with 60 Vbeta and 13 Jbeta primers that the PCR ran. This table comes from immunoSEQ multiplex PCR, and its TCRdb copy is limited to in-frame clones, with some not included. The sample yields about 44,000 clones, 87% seen once. Sequences were obtained from PBMCs. These receptors originate from a woman aged 40 to 50 in good health and CMV-seropositive.

The chain uses TRBV7-9 and TRBJ2-3; D uncertain. V shed 1 base and J shed 2 bases, with 10 bases lying between them. The CDR3 extends over 15 amino acids. From germline, CDR1 is SEHNR and CDR2 FQNEAQ (reference sequence). CDR3 bases: TGTGCCAGCAGCTTAGAAGCTGTGAACACAGATACGCAGTATTTT. It codes for CASSLEAVNTDTQYF.

V and J are TRBV5-1 and TRBJ1-2; 9 bases map to TRBD1. The V segment lost 1 base and the J segment 4 bases; nucleotides outside the gene matches: 5. The length of the CDR3 is 15 residues. The germline V gene has CDR1 SGHRS and CDR2 YFSETQ. This chain's CDR3 is CASSLWDRVGYGYTF. The DNA of the CDR3 is TGCGCCAGCAGCTTGTGGGACAGGGTCGGCTATGGCTACACCTTC.

V and J are TRBV6-4 and TRBJ2-3, with 7 bases aligning to TRBD1. The CDR3 sequence is 15 residues long. Unmatched junction bases numbered 5, after V lost 3 bases and J lost 2 bases. Germline assignment: CDR1 MRHNA and CDR2 SNTAGT. CDR3 sequence reads: CASSDRTGSTDTQYF. CDR3 coding DNA: TGTGCCAGCAGTGATCGGACAGGTTCCACAGATACGCAGTATTTT.

This chain connects TRBV6-5 to TRBJ1-4; TRBD1 aligns across 8 bases. Germline V gene lookup returns CDR1 MNHEY and CDR2 SVGAGI. The CDR3 totals 15 residues. V shed 8 bases, J shed 7 bases, and the junction held 12 bases outside the gene matches. CDR3 in DNA: TGTGCCAGCTCAGTCTATACGACAGGGGCTGAAAAACTGTTTTTT. Protein sequence: CASSVYTTGAEKLFF.

The chain links TRBV28 to TRBJ2-5, with 8 bases aligning to TRBD2. The CDR3 covers 18 residues. CDR1 is MDHEN, CDR2 SYDVKM, per germline. V lost 6 bases, J lost 1 base, and 16 bases stayed unmatched. CDR3 protein: CASSPRVLLAESQETQYF. CDR3 DNA: TGTGCCAGCAGCCCCAGGGTCCTACTAGCGGAGAGCCAAGAGACCCAGTACTTC.